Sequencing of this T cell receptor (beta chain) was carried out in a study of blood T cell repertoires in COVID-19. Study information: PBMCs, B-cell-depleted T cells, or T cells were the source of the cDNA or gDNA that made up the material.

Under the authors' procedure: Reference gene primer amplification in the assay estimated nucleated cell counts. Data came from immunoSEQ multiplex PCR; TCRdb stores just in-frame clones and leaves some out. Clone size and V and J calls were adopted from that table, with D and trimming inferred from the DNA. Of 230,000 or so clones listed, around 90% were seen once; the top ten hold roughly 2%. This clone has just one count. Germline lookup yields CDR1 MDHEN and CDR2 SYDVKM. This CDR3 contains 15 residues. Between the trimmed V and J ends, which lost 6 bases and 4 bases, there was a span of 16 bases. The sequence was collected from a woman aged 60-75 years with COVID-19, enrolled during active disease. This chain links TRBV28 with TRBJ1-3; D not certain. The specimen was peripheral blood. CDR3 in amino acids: CASRNRGAAGNTIYF. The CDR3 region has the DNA TGTGCCAGCAGAAACCGAGGAGCAGCCGGAAACACCATATATTTT.